This T cell receptor (beta chain) was recorded in a study of human T cells and chemical hapten exposure. Across the study: A mostly female patient group had alopecia areata, totalis or universalis.

The CDR3 spans 17 residues. Losses at the gene ends were 0 bases for V and 0 bases for J; bases not matched to a gene: 4. Per germline, CDR1 SGHRS and CDR2 YFSETQ. Indicated time point: pre-sensitization, week 0. Specified treatment: therapeutic diphenylcyclopropenone sensitization with weekly scalp DPC. Total RNA extraction was carried out from unfractionated whole blood. The study's findings and limits: The number of TCRs over 1 in 1000 frequency stayed unchanged after DPC.

By sample fraction, this clonotype is medium-sized (0.01 to 0.1%). Its matching antigen is unknown. What the library attached to individual cDNA molecules were unique molecular identifiers. Using its own MiXCR run on the RACE reads, TCRdb lists one record per CDR3 protein. In the table there are about 34,000 distinct CDR3 sequences, 10% of which are singletons. The source material was whole blood, sampled in connection with sensitization to the hapten diphenylcyclopropenone (DPC). The chain is built from TRBV5-1 and TRBJ2-1; 9 bases fit TRBD2. This clonotype was sampled from a man aged 45 to 65 with alopecia areata. Some clones in this sample may be carry-over from other donors' samples. The CDR3 bases are TGCGCCAGCAGCTTGGGGGTTAGCGGGAGCTCCTACAATGAGCAGTTCTTC. Encoded protein: CASSLGVSGSSYNEQFF.